These T cell receptor beta chains were read from a single sample in a study of blood T cell repertoires in COVID-19. Here immunoSEQ multiplex PCR was the method, and the copy in TCRdb shows in-frame clones only, minus some. The table records approximately 70,000 clones, roughly nine tenths of them present only once. Sequenced: peripheral blood. These receptors came from a man in his fifties with COVID-19, enrolled during active disease. Both conserved end residues are part of each CDR3. D genes are given only for firm matches. Where a row states a size, it is once, few, many or the class of an expanded clone; other rows omit it.

D gene | J gene | clone size | V gene | CDR3 DNA | CDR3 protein
- | TRBJ2-1 | - | TRBV5-1 | TGCGCCAGCAGCTTGCAACAGGGTCGGGGTGAGCAGTTCTTC | CASSLQQGRGEQFF
TRBD2 | TRBJ2-7 | - | TRBV19 | TGTGCCAGTAGTATACGGTTGGGGACTAGCGGGATTTCCTACGAGCAGTACTTC | CASSIRLGTSGISYEQYF
- | TRBJ2-7 | - | TRBV6-5 | TGTGCCAGCAGTCCTACGTGGCAATCCGGGAGTGTGCAGTACTTC | CASSPTWQSGSVQYF
- | TRBJ2-3 | - | TRBV7-2 | TGTGCCAGCAGCCTCCTAGTTGGGACAGATACGCAGTATTTT | CASSLLVGTDTQYF
- | TRBJ2-5 | - | TRBV19 | TGTGCCAGTAGTATAGGTGGACATCCCCAAGAGACCCAGTACTTC | CASSIGGHPQETQYF
- | TRBJ2-1 | once | TRBV6-5 | TGTGCCAGCAGGAGCTCCTACAATGAGCAGTTCTTC | CASRSSYNEQFF
- | TRBJ1-4 | - | TRBV30 | TGTGCCTGGAGTGTAGGAGGGGCCGGGGAAAAACTGTTTTTT | CAWSVGGAGEKLFF
TRBD2 | TRBJ2-2 | once | TRBV6-6 | TGTGCCAGCAGTCCCTGGACTAGCGGGAGAGGCCAGAACACCGGGGAGCTGTTTTTT | CASSPWTSGRGQNTGELFF
- | TRBJ2-7 | - | TRBV30 | TGTGCCCTGTGGGCCCCTCGTGGGGCGACCTACGAGCAGTACTTC | CALWAPRGATYEQYF
- | TRBJ2-4 | - | TRBV6-5 | TGTGCCAGCAGTTACTCCGCTAGCTCGGCCAAAAACATTCAGTACTTC | CASSYSASSAKNIQYF
TRBD1 | TRBJ2-7 | - | TRBV7-8 | TGTGCCAGCAGCTTAAGATGGAGTAAGACAGGGGGTTACGAGCAGTACTTC | CASSLRWSKTGGYEQYF
- | TRBJ2-7 | - | TRBV4-3 | TGCGCCAGCAGCCAAGATCCGATTACAAGCGACGAGCAGTACTTC | CASSQDPITSDEQYF
TRBD2 | TRBJ2-7 | - | TRBV7-2 | TGTGCCAGCAGCTTAGTTGGGACTAGCAGCGAGCAGTACTTC | CASSLVGTSSEQYF
- | TRBJ2-7 | once | TRBV27 | TGTGCCAGCAGTTTGGCAGGGTTGTACGAGCAGTACTTC | CASSLAGLYEQYF
- | TRBJ1-1 | - | TRBV9 | TGTGCCAGCAGCGCCCCCGACAGGATCGCTGAAGCTTTCTTT | CASSAPDRIAEAFF
- | TRBJ2-5 | - | TRBV4-2 | TGTGCCAGCAGCCAACGAACCGCGGAGACCCAGTACTTC | CASSQRTAETQYF
TRBD1 | TRBJ1-4 | - | TRBV7-9 | TGTGCCAGCAGCTTAGCGATGGGACAGCATGAAAAACTGTTTTTT | CASSLAMGQHEKLFF
TRBD1 | TRBJ2-2 | - | TRBV4-3 | TGCGCCAGCAGCCAGGATGACAGGGCCCTAAACACCGGGGAGCTGTTTTTT | CASSQDDRALNTGELFF
- | TRBJ2-1 | few | TRBV5-1 | TGCGCCAGCAGCTTACAGTACAATGAGCAGTTCTTC | CASSLQYNEQFF
TRBD1 | TRBJ2-5 | - | TRBV7-6 | TGTGCCAGCAGCACAACACAGGGGGCGGGAGAGACCCAGTACTTC | CASSTTQGAGETQYF
- | TRBJ1-3 | - | TRBV7-6 | TGTGCCAGCAGCCCCGGACAGAGCTCTGGAAACACCATATATTTT | CASSPGQSSGNTIYF
TRBD2 | TRBJ2-2 | - | TRBV2 | TGTGCCAGCAGATCAACTAGCGGGTTCACCGGGGAGCTGTTTTTT | CASRSTSGFTGELFF
- | TRBJ1-1 | - | TRBV29-1 | TGCAGCGTTAGATTGGCATTGAACACTGAAGCTTTCTTT | CSVRLALNTEAFF
TRBD1 | TRBJ1-4 | - | TRBV6-4 | TGTGCCAGCAGCCCTCGGGACAGGGGTTATGAAAAACTGTTTTTT | CASSPRDRGYEKLFF
TRBD1 | TRBJ2-7 | - | TRBV4-3 | TGCGCCAGCAGCCAAGGGACAGGACCCTCGTACGAGCAGTACTTC | CASSQGTGPSYEQYF
TRBD1 | TRBJ1-5 | few | TRBV19 | TGTGCCAGTAGTAGACAGGGTGGACAGCCCCAGCATTTT | CASSRQGGQPQHF
- | TRBJ2-6 | - | TRBV5-1 | TGCGCCAGCAGCTTGGAGCCCTCTGGGGCCAACGTCCTGACTTTC | CASSLEPSGANVLTF
TRBD1 | TRBJ1-6 | - | TRBV10-3 | TGTGCCATCAGGGGACAGGGGGAGGGTTCACCCCTCCACTTT | CAIRGQGEGSPLHF
- | TRBJ2-7 | few | TRBV7-3 | TGTGCCAGCAGCCTCGCGGGGTCGGACGAGCAGTACTTC | CASSLAGSDEQYF
TRBD1 | TRBJ1-4 | - | TRBV19 | TGTGCCAGTAGTATAGTGACAGGGTCAACTAATGAAAAACTGTTTTTT | CASSIVTGSTNEKLFF
- | TRBJ1-6 | once | TRBV9 | TGTGCCAGCAGCTCGGACACACATAATTCACCCCTCCACTTT | CASSSDTHNSPLHF
- | TRBJ1-5 | - | TRBV5-6 | TGTGCCAGCAGCTTGGGACAAAGGCAGCCCCAGCATTTT | CASSLGQRQPQHF
TRBD2 | TRBJ2-7 | - | TRBV28 | TGTGCCAGCATTAGTCTAGCGGGAGTCGAGCAGTACTTC | CASISLAGVEQYF
TRBD2 | TRBJ2-4 | - | TRBV15 | TGTGCCACCAGCAGTTCAGCGGGGGGGCACATTCAGTACTTC | CATSSSAGGHIQYF
- | TRBJ2-1 | - | TRBV19 | TGTGCCGGGGGCGAATCCTACAATGAGCAGTTCTTC | CAGGESYNEQFF
- | TRBJ1-2 | - | TRBV24-1 | TGTGCCACCAGAGGAACGGGCTATGGCTACACCTTC | CATRGTGYGYTF
TRBD2 | TRBJ2-2 | - | TRBV4-2 | TGTGCCAGCAGCCAAGAATCACTAGCGGGAAACACCGGGGAGCTGTTTTTT | CASSQESLAGNTGELFF
- | TRBJ1-1 | - | TRBV5-8 | TGTGCCAGCAGCTTTGTAGCGGACACTGAAGCTTTCTTT | CASSFVADTEAFF
TRBD1 | TRBJ2-3 | - | TRBV11-3 | TGTGCCAGCAGCCCTCCGGGACAGTCAGATACGCAGTATTTT | CASSPPGQSDTQYF
- | TRBJ1-2 | once | TRBV7-9 | TGTGCCAGCAGCCTCACCCAGGGCGTCTATGGCTACACCTTC | CASSLTQGVYGYTF
TRBD1 | TRBJ2-2 | - | TRBV5-1 | TGCGCCAGCAGCTGGACAGGAACGGACACCGGGGAGCTGTTTTTT | CASSWTGTDTGELFF
TRBD1 | TRBJ2-2 | - | TRBV9 | TGTGCCAGCAACAGGGGGCAGGGCACCGGGGAGCTGTTTTTT | CASNRGQGTGELFF